The subject of this entry is one T cell receptor beta chain. No antigen is known for it. Nothing much larger sits one base from this clone, and base qualities are not available. V gives up 4 bases and J gives up 2 bases, and the segment between their germline ends measures 9 bases. CDR1 and CDR2 are read off the germline V gene (reference sequence) as SGHKS and YYEKEE. The CDR3 runs 13 amino acids, cysteine and phenylalanine included. Of the read, only the CDR3 DNA is kept; its 39 bases are in frame from base 1. Library preparation was by the immunoSEQ multiplex PCR assay. T-cell receptor beta chain repertoire sequencing was performed alongside a 770-gene immune expression panel. Not all clones reach the TCRdb copy of this immuneACCESS table, which keeps in-frame sequences only. Checked studies attribute under half of the gap to unresolved V genes and leave the rest unexplained. The sample has 7,500 to 10,000 clones on record, roughly 80% of them singletons. The leading ten clones occupy 4.1% of the sample.

The cohort was made up of almost 40 patients with surgically resected non-small-cell lung cancer, each of whom had both a primary tumor specimen and a brain metastasis specimen. The tumor specimens used were formalin-fixed, paraffin-embedded tissues taken from archives. The data derive from a study of brain metastases from non-small cell lung cancer (dated by TCRdb to the late 2010s). In the study overall: The study profiled the immune microenvironment of paired resected primary tumors and brain metastases from non-small-cell lung cancer patients. What the work shows at the level of the full study, not this receptor alone: Compared with the matched primary tumors, T-cell clones appeared to be expanded in approximately 70% of brain metastases. T-cell infiltration was lower in brain metastases than in primary tumors (P < 0.001). TCR repertoires were found to be largely shared between paired brain metastases and primary tumors, although sparse T-cell densities were observed in the brain metastases.

The sequence joins TRBV5-5 to TRBJ1-2; possibly the D gene is TRBD1, per 5 matching bases. Input material: primary lung tumor tissue. Read against the paper, the sample's cell subset or site label means: primary lung tumor paired with brain metastasis. This TCR came from a donor at least 40 years old with non-small cell lung cancer. The nucleotides read TGTGCCAGCAGCGCCGGGGGGAACTATGGCTACACCTTC. Its coded protein is CASSAGGNYGYTF.